These T cell receptor beta chains were read from a single sample in a study of T-cell memory formation after mild COVID-19. MiXCR, applied by TCRdb to the 5' RACE reads, yields one record per CDR3 protein. The sample shows about 240,000 distinct CDR3 sequences, approximately 10% of them seen only once. Source material: PBMCs or a T cell subset sorted from them (not recorded which). The receptors were gathered from a man younger than 35 who had mild COVID-19 (a few samples of this study predate the infection). Cell type and time point are not known. CDR3s include the opening cysteine and the closing phenylalanine or tryptophan. D genes are given only for firm matches. Size is stated for part of the rows, as once, few or many counts, or as a class when the clone is expanded.

j_call v_call d_call clone_size cdr3_aa cdr3_nt
TRBJ1-2 TRBV29-1 NA NA CSARGSGYGHTF TGCAGCGCCAGGGGTTCGGGCTATGGCCACACCTTC
TRBJ2-1 TRBV11-2 NA many CASSLMGSSGMKNEQFF TGTGCCAGCAGCTTAATGGGTTCGTCGGGGATGAAAAATGAGCAGTTCTTC
TRBJ2-1 TRBV5-1 NA few CASRAVRSDEQFF TGCGCCAGCAGAGCCGTAAGAAGTGATGAGCAGTTCTTC
TRBJ2-1 TRBV2 TRBD2 NA CASIGTSQEEQFF TGTGCCAGCATCGGGACTAGTCAGGAGGAGCAGTTCTTC
TRBJ2-1 TRBV20-1 NA NA CSASGDAAEQFF TGCAGTGCTAGCGGGGATGCTGCTGAGCAGTTCTTC
TRBJ2-7 TRBV7-8 NA NA CASSLGRQSSYEQYF TGTGCCAGCAGCTTAGGGCGACAGAGTTCCTACGAGCAGTACTTC
TRBJ2-1 TRBV6-2/TRBV6-3 TRBD2 few CASTDLAGEIYNEQFF TGTGCCAGCACCGATCTAGCGGGGGAGATCTACAATGAGCAGTTCTTC
TRBJ2-3 TRBV7-2 NA NA CASSLWGSPEDTQYF TGTGCCAGCAGCTTATGGGGGTCCCCAGAGGATACGCAGTATTTT
TRBJ1-1 TRBV6-5 NA few CASSYYSSGGTEAFF TGTGCCAGCAGTTACTACTCATCGGGGGGCACTGAAGCTTTCTTT
TRBJ2-1 TRBV4-1 NA NA CASSQKTVLSEQFF TGCGCCAGCAGCCAGAAGACAGTCCTCAGTGAGCAGTTCTTC
TRBJ1-5 TRBV4-3 NA NA CASSQDRGSGQPQHF TGCGCCAGCAGCCAAGATAGGGGTTCGGGTCAGCCCCAGCATTTT
TRBJ1-2 TRBV2 NA few CASLDSRIYGYTF TGTGCCAGTCTTGACAGCCGCATCTATGGCTACACCTTC
TRBJ1-5 TRBV12-3/TRBV12-4 TRBD1 few CASRAGQDQPQHF TGTGCCAGCAGAGCGGGACAGGATCAGCCCCAGCATTTT
TRBJ2-3 TRBV5-1 NA many CASSLARTDTQYF TGCGCCAGCAGCTTGGCGCGCACAGATACGCAGTATTTT
TRBJ2-5 TRBV14 TRBD2 few CASSQVGGMETQYF TGTGCCAGCAGCCAAGTCGGGGGGATGGAGACCCAGTACTTC
TRBJ2-3 TRBV5-1 NA many CASSLVADTDTQYF TGCGCCAGCAGCTTGGTGGCAGACACAGATACGCAGTATTTT
TRBJ2-3 TRBV7-3 NA NA CASSSPVGAIADTQYF TGTGCCAGCAGCTCACCCGTCGGCGCGATAGCAGATACGCAGTATTTT
TRBJ2-3 TRBV4-3 NA NA CASSQDRGSALGVTQYF TGCGCCAGCAGCCAAGACAGGGGTAGCGCACTGGGGGTTACGCAGTATTTT
TRBJ2-3 TRBV5-1 TRBD2 NA CASSLFLGTSGATDTQYF TGCGCCAGCAGCTTGTTCCTCGGAACTAGCGGGGCTACAGATACGCAGTATTTT
TRBJ2-1 TRBV20-1 NA NA CSARDVATTRGDEQFF TGCAGTGCTAGAGATGTCGCGACAACCCGAGGGGATGAGCAGTTCTTC
TRBJ1-6 TRBV7-9 NA NA CASSLVQSSSPLHF TGTGCCAGCAGCTTGGTCCAGTCGAGTTCACCCCTCCACTTT
TRBJ2-3 TRBV7-6 TRBD1 many CASSGTGNSQYF TGTGCCAGCAGCGGGACAGGGAACTCGCAGTATTTT